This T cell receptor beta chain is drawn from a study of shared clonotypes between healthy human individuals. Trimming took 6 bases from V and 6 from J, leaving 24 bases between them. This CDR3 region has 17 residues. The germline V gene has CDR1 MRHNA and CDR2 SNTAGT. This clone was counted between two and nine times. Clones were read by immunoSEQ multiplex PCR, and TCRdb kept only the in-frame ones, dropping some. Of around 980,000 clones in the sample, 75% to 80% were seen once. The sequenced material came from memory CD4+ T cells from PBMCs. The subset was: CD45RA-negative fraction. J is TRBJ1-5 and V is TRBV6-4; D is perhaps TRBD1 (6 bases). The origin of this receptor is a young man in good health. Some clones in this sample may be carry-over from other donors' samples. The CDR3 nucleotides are TGTGCCAGCAGAACCCCTAGGAGGGGGGCGCGAGGTCAGCCCCAGCATTTT. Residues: CASRTPRRGARGQPQHF.